This T cell receptor (beta chain) was observed in a study of T-cell reconstitution after alpha-beta-depleted transplantation in children. Broader study findings: T-cell numbers and diversity one year post-transplant derived largely from freshly generated T cells. About two months after transplant, alpha-beta T cells reportedly came from several hundred expanded graft clones.

Trimming removed 6 bases from V and 4 bases from J; junction bases left unmatched: 1. The CDR3 has 13 amino acids. Germline values: CDR1 DFQATT, CDR2 SNEGSKA (reference sequence). This clonotype was observed at least ten times. Its antigen is still unknown. Unique molecular identifiers were incorporated when the TCRbeta library was constructed. TCRdb passed the PCR reads through MiXCR, listing each CDR3 protein once. The repertoire holds about 170,000 distinct CDR3 sequences, with roughly 10% as singletons. The chain has TRBV20-1 and TRBJ2-1; TRBD2 agrees at 12 bases. The specimen was PBMCs, collected before TCRalphabeta/CD19-depleted stem cell transplant. This TCR came from a boy aged 2 to 9 with acute myeloid leukemia, due to receive a stem cell transplant. The CDR3 DNA follows: TGCAGTGCCGGACTAGCGGGGTACAATGAGCAGTTCTTC. This codes for CSAGLAGYNEQFF.